Listed here is a single T cell receptor (beta chain). Using a J-beta primer mix together with a sample-barcoded 5' primer, a second PCR was run for roughly 7 to 12 cycles. TCRdb re-derived calls from the 5' RACE reads in MiXCR, one entry per CDR3 protein. The table lists fewer than 950,000 distinct CDR3 sequences, about 53% of them singletons, with approximately 40% in the top ten. These data originate in a study of blood T cells in healthy people across ages. CDR1 and CDR2 (germline): MGHRA, YSYEKL. V was clipped by 1 base and J by 9 bases; unmatched bases: 6. The CDR3 extends over 15 amino acids. This chain joins TRBV4-1 and TRBJ2-1, with 10 bases fitting TRBD2. The sample comprised blood. This TCR came from an elderly man in good health. Here the CDR3 reads CASSQVIAGGFEQFF. DNA of the CDR3: TGCGCCAGCAGCCAAGTCATAGCGGGAGGTTTTGAGCAGTTCTTC.